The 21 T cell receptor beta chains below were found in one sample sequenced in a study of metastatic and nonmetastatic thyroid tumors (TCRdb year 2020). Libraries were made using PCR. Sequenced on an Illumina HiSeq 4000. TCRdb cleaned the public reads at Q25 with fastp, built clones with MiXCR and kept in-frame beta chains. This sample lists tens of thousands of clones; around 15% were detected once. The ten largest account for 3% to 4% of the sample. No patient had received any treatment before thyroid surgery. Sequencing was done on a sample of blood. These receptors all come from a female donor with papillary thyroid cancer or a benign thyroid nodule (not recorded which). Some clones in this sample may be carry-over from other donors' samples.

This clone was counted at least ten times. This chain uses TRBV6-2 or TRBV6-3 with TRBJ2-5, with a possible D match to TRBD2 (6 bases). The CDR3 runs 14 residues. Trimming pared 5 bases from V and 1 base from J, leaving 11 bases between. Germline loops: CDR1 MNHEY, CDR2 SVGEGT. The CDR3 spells CASSRGRLQETQYF. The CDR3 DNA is TGTGCCAGCAGTCGGGGGAGGCTCCAAGAGACCCAGTACTTC.

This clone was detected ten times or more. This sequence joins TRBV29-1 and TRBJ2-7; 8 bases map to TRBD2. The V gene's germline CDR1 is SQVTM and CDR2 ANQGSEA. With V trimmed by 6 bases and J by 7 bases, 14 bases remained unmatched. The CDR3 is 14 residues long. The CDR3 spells CSVTLGTSLREQYF. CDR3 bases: TGCAGCGTAACCCTAGGGACTAGTCTTAGAGAGCAGTACTTC.

This chain's CDR3 is CASSLYSGSNNEQFF. CDR3 nucleotides: TGCGCCAGCAGCTTATATAGCGGGAGTAATAATGAGCAGTTCTTC. The V call is TRBV5-1, the J call TRBJ2-1, with TRBD2 matching 9 bases. There are 15 residues in the CDR3. With V trimmed by 2 bases and J by 7 bases, 7 bases remained unmatched. Germline loops: CDR1 SGHRS, CDR2 YFSETQ.

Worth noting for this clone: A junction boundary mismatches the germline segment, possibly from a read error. The CDR3 protein is CAISPGIDYRDYEQYF. CDR3 nucleotide sequence: TGTGCCATCAGCCCCGGAATCGACTATCGGGACTACGAGCAGTACTTC. This chain uses TRBV7-8 with TRBJ2-7; maybe TRBD2 (5 bases). Germline CDR1 is SGHVS and CDR2 is FQNEAQ. This CDR3 contains 16 residues.

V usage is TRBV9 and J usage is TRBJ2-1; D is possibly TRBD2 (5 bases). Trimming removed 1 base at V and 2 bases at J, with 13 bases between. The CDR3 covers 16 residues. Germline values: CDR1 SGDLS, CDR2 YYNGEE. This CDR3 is CASSVSSYAPYNEQFF. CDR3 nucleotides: TGTGCCAGCAGCGTATCTAGCTACGCCCCCTACAATGAGCAGTTCTTC.

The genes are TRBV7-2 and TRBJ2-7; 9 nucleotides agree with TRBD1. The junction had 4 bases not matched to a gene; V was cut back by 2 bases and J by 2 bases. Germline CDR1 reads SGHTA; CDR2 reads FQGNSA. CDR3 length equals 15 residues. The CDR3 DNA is TGTGCCAGCAGCTTAATCCGACAGGGGGCCTACGAGCAGTACTTC. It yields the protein CASSLIRQGAYEQYF.

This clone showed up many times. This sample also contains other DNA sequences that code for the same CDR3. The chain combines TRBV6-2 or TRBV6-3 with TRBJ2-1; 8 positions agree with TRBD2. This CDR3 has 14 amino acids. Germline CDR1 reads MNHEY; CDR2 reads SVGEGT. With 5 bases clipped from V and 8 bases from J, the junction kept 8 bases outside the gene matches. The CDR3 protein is CASSAGGAYDEQFF. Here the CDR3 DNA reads TGTGCCAGCAGTGCGGGGGGCGCGTACGATGAGCAGTTCTTC.

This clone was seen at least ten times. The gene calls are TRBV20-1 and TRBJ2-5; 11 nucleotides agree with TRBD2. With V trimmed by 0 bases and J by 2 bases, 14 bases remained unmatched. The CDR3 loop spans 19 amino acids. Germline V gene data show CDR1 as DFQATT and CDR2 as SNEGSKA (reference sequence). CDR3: CSARDPASGRRILQETQYF. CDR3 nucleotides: TGCAGTGCTAGAGATCCGGCTAGCGGGAGGAGGATCCTGCAAGAGACCCAGTACTTC.

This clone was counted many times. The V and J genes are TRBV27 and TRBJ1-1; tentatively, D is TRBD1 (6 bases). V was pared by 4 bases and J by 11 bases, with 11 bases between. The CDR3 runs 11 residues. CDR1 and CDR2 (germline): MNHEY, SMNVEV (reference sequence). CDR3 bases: TGTGCCAGCAGTTCTCGCCAGGGGGCTTTCTTT. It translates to CASSSRQGAFF.

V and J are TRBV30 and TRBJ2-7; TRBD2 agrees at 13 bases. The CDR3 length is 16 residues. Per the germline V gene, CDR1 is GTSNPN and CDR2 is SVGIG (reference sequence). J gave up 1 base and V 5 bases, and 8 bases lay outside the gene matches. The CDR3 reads CAWAPGTSGISYEQYF. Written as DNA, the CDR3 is TGTGCCTGGGCACCAGGGACTAGCGGGATTTCCTACGAGCAGTACTTC.

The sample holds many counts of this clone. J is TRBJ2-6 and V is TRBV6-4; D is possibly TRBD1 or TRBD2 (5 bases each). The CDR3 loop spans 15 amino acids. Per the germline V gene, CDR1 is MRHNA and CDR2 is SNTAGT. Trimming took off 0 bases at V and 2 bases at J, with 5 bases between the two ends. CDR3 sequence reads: CASSDSGAGANVLTF. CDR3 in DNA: TGTGCCAGCAGTGACTCGGGGGCTGGGGCCAACGTCCTGACTTTC.

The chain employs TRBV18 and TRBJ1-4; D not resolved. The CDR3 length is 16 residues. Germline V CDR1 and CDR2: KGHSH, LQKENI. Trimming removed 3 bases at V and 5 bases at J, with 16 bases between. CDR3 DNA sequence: TGTGCCAGCTCACCCCGCGGACGGCAGCTGAATGAAAAACTGTTTTTT. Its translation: CASSPRGRQLNEKLFF.

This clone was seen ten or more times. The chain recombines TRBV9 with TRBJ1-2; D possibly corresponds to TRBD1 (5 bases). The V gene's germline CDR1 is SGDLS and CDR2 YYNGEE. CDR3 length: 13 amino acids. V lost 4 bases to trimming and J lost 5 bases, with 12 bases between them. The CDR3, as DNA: TGTGCCAGCAGCTCCCAGGGTGGGTATGGCTACACCTTC. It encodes CASSSQGGYGYTF. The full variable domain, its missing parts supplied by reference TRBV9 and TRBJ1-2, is DSGVTQTPKHLITATGQRVTLRCSPRSGDLSVYWYQQSLDQGLQFLIQYYNGEERAKGNILERFSAQQFPDLHSELNLSSLELGDSALYFCASSSQGGYGYTFGSGTRLTVV.

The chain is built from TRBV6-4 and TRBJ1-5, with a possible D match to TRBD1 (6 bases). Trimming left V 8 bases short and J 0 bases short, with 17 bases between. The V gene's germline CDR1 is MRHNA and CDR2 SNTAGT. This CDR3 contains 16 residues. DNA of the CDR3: TGTGCCAGCCCCCGGGACATCGTCTATAGCAATCAGCCCCAGCATTTT. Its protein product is CASPRDIVYSNQPQHF.

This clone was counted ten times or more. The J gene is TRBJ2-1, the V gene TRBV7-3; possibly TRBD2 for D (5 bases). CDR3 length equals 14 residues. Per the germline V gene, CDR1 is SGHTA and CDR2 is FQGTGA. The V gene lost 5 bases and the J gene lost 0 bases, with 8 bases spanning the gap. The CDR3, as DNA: TGTGCCAGCAGCCCCGAGGGCTCCTACAATGAGCAGTTCTTC. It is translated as CASSPEGSYNEQFF. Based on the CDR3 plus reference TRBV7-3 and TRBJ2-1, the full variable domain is GAGVSQTPSNKVTEKGKYVELRCDPISGHTALYWYRQSLGQGPEFLIYFQGTGAADDSGLPNDRFFAVRPEGSVSTLKIQRTERGDSAVYLCASSPEGSYNEQFFGPGTRLTVL.

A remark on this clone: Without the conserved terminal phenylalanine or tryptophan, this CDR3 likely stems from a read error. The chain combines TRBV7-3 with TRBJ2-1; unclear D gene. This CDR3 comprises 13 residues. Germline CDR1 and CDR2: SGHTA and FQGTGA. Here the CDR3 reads CAISLSQKDGQFS. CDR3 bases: TGTGCCATCAGCTTATCACAAAAGGACGGGCAGTTCTCC.

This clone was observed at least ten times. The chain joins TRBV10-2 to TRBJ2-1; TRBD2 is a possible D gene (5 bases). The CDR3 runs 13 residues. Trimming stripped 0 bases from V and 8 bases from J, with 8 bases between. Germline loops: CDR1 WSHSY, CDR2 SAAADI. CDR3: CASSESWGDEQFF. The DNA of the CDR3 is TGCGCCAGCAGTGAGTCGTGGGGAGATGAGCAGTTCTTC.

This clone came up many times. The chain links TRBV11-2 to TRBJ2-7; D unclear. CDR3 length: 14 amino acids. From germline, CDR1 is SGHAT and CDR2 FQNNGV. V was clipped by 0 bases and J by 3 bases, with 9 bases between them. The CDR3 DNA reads TGTGCCAGCAGCTTAGAACTATTGGTCTACGAGCAGTACTTC. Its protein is CASSLELLVYEQYF. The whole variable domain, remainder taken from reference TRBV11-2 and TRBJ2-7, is EAGVAQSPRYKIIEKRQSVAFWCNPISGHATLYWYQQILGQGPKLLIQFQNNGVVDDSQLPKDRFSAERLKGVDSTLKIQPAKLEDSAVYLCASSLELLVYEQYFGPGTRLTVT.

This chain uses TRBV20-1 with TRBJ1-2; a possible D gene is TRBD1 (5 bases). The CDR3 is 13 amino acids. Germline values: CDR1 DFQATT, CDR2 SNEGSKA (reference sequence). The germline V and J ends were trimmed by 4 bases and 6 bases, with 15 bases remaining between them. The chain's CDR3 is CSAMRQGEDGYTF. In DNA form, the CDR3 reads TGCAGTGCTATGCGGCAGGGCGAGGATGGCTACACCTTC.

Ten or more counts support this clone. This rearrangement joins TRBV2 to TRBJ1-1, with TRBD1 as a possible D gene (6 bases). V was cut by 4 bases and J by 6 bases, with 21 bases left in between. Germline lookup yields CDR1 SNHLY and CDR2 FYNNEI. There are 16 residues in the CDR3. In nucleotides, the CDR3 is TGTGCCAGCAGTGCGGGGGGCGGAAGTCAGGGCGCTGAAGCTTTCTTT. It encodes CASSAGGGSQGAEAFF.

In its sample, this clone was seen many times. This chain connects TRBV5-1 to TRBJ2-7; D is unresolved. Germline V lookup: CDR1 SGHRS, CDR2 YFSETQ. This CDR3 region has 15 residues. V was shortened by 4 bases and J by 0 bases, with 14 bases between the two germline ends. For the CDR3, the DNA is TGCGCCAGCAGCCCGATGGGATCCTTCTCCTACGAGCAGTACTTC. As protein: CASSPMGSFSYEQYF.